Below, one T cell receptor (beta chain) is given with its context. These data belong to a study of blood T cell repertoires in COVID-19. Study context: The cDNA or gDNA used as material had been derived from T cells, B-cell-depleted T cells, or PBMCs.

Method: immunoSEQ multiplex PCR; TCRdb's copy keeps in-frame clones and lacks some. Of more than 300,000 clones in the sample, 87% were seen once. Trimming took 3 bases from V and 0 from J, leaving 14 bases between them. Per germline, CDR1 SNHLY and CDR2 FYNNEI. The CDR3 consists of 16 residues. The clonotype comes from a young woman with COVID-19, enrolled during active disease. The chain combines TRBV2 with TRBJ1-1, with D possibly being TRBD1 (6 bases). Sequenced material: peripheral blood. CDR3 loop: CASSDDRLNLNTEAFF. For the CDR3, the DNA is TGTGCCAGCAGTGACGACAGGTTAAACCTGAACACTGAAGCTTTCTTT.